The clone carrying this T cell receptor (beta chain) has only a few counts. Its target is unknown. CDR3 length: 13 residues. Germline-derived CDR1 and CDR2 are MNHNS and SASEGT. The V end lost 5 bases, the J end lost 1 base, and 6 bases lay between the germline ends. A multiplex PCR was run with 60 Vbeta primers and 13 Jbeta primers. TCRdb keeps only in-frame clones here, not all; method: immunoSEQ multiplex PCR. This sample has 150,000 to 200,000 clones, with roughly 80% found just once. The data are from a study of cytomegalovirus exposure and HLA in healthy donors. Study findings and constraints: As a later analysis revealed, the rate of TCR association differed by HLA locus, with DRB1 most and HLA-C fewest.

Sequencing was carried out using PBMCs. V gene TRBV6-1 combines with J gene TRBJ1-3; D gene uncertain. This TCR came from a man aged 25 to 45 in good health and CMV-seronegative. CDR3 nucleotides: TGTGCCAGCAGTCGGGAATCTGGAAACACCATATATTTT. Amino acid sequence: CASSRESGNTIYF.